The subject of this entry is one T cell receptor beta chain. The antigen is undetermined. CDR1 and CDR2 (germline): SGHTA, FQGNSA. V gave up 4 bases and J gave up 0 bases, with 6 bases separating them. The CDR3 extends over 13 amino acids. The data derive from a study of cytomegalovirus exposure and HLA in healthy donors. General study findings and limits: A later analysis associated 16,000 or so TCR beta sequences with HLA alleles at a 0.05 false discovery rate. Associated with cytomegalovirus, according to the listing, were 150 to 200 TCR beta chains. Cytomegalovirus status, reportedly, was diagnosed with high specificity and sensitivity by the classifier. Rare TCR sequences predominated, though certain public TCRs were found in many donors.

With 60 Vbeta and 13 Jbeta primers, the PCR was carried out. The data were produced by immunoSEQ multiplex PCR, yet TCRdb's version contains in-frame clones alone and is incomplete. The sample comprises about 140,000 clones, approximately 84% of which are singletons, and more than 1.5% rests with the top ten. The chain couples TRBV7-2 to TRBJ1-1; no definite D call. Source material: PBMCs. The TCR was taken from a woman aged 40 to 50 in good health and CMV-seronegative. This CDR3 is CASSSQMNTEAFF. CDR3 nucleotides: TGTGCCAGCAGCTCCCAGATGAACACTGAAGCTTTCTTT.